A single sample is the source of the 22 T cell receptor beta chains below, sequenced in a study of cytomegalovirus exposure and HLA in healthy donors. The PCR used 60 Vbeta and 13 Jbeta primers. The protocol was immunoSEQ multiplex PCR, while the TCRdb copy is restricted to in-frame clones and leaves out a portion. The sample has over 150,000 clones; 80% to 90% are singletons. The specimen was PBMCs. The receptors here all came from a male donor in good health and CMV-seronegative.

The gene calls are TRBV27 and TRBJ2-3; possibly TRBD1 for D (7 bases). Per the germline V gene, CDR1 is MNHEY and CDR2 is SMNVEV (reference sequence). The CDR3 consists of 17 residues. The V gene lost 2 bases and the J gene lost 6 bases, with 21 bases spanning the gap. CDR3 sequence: CASSLDPGQAGGDTQYF. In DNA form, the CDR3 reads TGTGCCAGCAGTTTAGACCCCGGACAGGCCGGAGGGGATACGCAGTATTTT.

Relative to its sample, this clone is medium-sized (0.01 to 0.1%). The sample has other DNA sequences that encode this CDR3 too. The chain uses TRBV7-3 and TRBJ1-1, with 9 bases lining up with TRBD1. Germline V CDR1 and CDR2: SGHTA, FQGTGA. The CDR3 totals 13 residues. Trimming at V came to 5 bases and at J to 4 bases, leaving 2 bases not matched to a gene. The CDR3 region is CASSPTGGTEAFF. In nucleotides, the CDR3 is TGTGCCAGCAGCCCGACAGGGGGCACTGAAGCTTTCTTT.

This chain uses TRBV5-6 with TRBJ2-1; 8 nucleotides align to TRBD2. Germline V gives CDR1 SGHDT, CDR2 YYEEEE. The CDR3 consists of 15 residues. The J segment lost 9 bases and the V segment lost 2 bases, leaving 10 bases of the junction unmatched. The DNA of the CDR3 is TGTGCCAGCAGCTTAATGCGGCGGGAGGCCGGTGAGCAGTTCTTC. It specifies CASSLMRREAGEQFF. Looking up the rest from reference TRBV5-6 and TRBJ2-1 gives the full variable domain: DAGVTQSPTHLIKTRGQQVTLRCSPKSGHDTVSWYQQALGQGPQFIFQYYEEEERQRGNFPDRFSGHQFPNYSSELNVNALLLGDSALYLCASSLMRREAGEQFFGPGTRLTVL.

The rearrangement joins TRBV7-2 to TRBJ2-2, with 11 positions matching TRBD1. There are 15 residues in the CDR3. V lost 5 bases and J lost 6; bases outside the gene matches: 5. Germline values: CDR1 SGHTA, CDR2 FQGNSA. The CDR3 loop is CASSRTGGAPGELFF. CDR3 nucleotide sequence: TGTGCCAGCAGCCGGACAGGGGGCGCTCCCGGGGAGCTGTTTTTT.

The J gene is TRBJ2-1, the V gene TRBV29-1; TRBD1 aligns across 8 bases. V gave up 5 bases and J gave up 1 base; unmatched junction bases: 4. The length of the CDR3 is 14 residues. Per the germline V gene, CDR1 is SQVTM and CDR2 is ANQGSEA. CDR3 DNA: TGCAGCGTTCACAGGGGGAGGTCCTACAATGAGCAGTTCTTC. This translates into CSVHRGRSYNEQFF.

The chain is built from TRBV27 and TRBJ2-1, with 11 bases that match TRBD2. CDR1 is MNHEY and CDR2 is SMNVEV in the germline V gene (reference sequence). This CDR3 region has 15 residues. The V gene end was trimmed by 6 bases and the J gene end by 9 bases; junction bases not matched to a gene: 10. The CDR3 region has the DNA TGTGCCAGCAGATTAGCGGGGGGGCCGAGTAGTGAGCAGTTCTTC. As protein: CASRLAGGPSSEQFF.

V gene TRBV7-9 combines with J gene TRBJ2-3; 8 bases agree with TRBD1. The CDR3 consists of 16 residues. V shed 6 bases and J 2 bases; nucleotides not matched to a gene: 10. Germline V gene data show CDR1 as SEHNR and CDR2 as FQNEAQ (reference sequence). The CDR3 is CASRDRESSPTDTQYF. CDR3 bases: TGTGCCAGCAGGGACAGGGAATCCTCCCCCACAGATACGCAGTATTTT.

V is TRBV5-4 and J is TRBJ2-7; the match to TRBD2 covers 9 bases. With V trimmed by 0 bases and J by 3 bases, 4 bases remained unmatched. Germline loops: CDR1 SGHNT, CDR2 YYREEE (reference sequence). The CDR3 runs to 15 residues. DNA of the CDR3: TGTGCCAGCAGCTTGGGGGCGGGAGGGAACTACGAGCAGTACTTC. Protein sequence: CASSLGAGGNYEQYF. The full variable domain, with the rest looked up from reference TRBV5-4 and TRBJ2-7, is ETGVTQSPTHLIKTRGQQVTLRCSSQSGHNTVSWYQQALGQGPQFIFQYYREEENGRGNFPPRFSGLQFPNYSSELNVNALELDDSALYLCASSLGAGGNYEQYFGPGTRLTVT.

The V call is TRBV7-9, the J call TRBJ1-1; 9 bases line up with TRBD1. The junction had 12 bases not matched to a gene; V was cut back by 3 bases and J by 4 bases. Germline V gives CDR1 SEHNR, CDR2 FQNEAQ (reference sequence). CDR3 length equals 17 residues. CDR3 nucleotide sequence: TGTGCCAGCAGCTTGGGGATCTACGGGACAGGGCCCACTGAAGCTTTCTTT. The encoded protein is CASSLGIYGTGPTEAFF.

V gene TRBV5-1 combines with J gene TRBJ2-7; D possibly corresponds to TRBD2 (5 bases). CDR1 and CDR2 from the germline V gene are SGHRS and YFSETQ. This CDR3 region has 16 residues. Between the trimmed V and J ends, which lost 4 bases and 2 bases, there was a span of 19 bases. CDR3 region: CASSGGVVSDAYEQYF. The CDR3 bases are TGCGCCAGCAGCGGAGGAGTAGTTTCAGACGCCTACGAGCAGTACTTC.

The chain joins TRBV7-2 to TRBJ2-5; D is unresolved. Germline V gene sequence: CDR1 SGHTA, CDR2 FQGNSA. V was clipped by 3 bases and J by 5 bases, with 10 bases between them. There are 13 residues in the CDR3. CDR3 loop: CASSFNREETQYF. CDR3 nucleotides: TGTGCCAGCAGCTTCAACCGCGAGGAGACCCAGTACTTC. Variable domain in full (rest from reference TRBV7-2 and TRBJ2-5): GAGVSQSPSNKVTEKGKDVELRCDPISGHTALYWYRQSLGQGLEFLIYFQGNSAPDKSGLPSDRFSAERTGGSVSTLTIQRTQQEDSAVYLCASSFNREETQYFGPGTRLLVL.

This CDR3 reads CASSHLQGDKESDEKLFF. The CDR3 DNA reads TGCGCCAGCAGCCACCTACAGGGGGATAAGGAGTCGGATGAAAAACTGTTTTTT. The chain combines TRBV4-3 with TRBJ1-4; 8 bases map to TRBD1. This CDR3 contains 18 residues. CDR1 is LGHNA and CDR2 is YSLEER in the germline V gene. The V segment lost 3 bases and the J segment 6 bases; nucleotides outside the gene matches: 15.

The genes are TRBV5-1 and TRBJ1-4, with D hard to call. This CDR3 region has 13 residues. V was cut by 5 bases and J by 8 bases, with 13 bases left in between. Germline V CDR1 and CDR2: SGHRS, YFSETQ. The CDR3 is CASSSLDGEKLFF. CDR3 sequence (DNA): TGCGCCAGCAGTTCCCTAGATGGGGAAAAACTGTTTTTT.

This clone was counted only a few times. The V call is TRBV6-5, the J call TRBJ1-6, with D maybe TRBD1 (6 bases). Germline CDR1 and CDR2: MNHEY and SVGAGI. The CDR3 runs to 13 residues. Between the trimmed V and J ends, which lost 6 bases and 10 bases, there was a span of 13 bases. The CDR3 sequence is CASRDGTLSPLHF. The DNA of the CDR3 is TGTGCCAGCAGAGACGGGACATTATCACCCCTCCACTTT.

CDR3 loop: CASSLGGGVVETQYF. CDR3 DNA sequence: TGTGCCAGCAGCTTAGGTGGGGGGGTAGTGGAGACCCAGTACTTC. The rearrangement uses TRBV7-3 and TRBJ2-5; TRBD2 matches at 7 bases. CDR3 length: 15 amino acids. CDR1 SGHTA and CDR2 FQGTGA come from the germline V gene. V shed 2 bases and J 5 bases; nucleotides not matched to a gene: 8.

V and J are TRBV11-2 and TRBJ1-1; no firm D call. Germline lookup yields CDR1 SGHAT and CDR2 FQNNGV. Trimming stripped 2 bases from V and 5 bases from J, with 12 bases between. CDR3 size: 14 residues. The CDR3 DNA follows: TGTGCCAGCAGCTTATTCCCCGTCCTTACTGAAGCTTTCTTT. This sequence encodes CASSLFPVLTEAFF.

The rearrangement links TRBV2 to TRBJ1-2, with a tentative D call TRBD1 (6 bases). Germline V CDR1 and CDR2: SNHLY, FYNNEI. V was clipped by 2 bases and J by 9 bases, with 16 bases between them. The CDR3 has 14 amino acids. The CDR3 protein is CASSESIQGPSYTF. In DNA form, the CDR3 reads TGTGCCAGCAGTGAATCGATACAGGGTCCGAGCTACACCTTC.

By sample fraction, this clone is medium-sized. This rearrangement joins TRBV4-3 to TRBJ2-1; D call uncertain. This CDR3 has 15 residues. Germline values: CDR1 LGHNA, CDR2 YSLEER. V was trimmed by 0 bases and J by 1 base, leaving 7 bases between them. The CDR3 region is CASSQDPVSYNEQFF. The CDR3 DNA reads TGCGCCAGCAGCCAAGATCCGGTTTCCTACAATGAGCAGTTCTTC.

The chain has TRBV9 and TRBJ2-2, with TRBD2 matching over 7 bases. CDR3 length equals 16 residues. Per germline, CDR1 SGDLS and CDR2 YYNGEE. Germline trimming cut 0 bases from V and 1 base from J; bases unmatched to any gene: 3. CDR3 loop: CASSVESGKNTGELFF. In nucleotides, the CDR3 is TGTGCCAGCAGCGTAGAAAGCGGGAAGAACACCGGGGAGCTGTTTTTT.

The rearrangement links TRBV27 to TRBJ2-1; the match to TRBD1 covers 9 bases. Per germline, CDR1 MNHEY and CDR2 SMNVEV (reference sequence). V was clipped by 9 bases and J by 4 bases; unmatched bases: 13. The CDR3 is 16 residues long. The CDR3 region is CASGRLDRGAYNEQFF. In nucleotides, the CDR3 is TGTGCCAGTGGGAGGTTAGACAGGGGGGCATACAATGAGCAGTTCTTC.

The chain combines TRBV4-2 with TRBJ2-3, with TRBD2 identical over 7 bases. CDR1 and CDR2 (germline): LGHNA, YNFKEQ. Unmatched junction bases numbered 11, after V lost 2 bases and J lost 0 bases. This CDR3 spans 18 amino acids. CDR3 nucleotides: TGTGCCAGCAGCCAATTCACTGCTAGCGGCCTAAGCACAGATACGCAGTATTTT. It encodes CASSQFTASGLSTDTQYF.

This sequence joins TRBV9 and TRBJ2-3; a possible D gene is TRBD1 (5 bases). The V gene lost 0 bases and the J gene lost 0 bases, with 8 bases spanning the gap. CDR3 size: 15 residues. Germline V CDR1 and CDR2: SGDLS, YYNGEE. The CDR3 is CASSVDQGSTDTQYF. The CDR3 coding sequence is TGTGCCAGCAGCGTAGATCAGGGAAGCACAGATACGCAGTATTTT.